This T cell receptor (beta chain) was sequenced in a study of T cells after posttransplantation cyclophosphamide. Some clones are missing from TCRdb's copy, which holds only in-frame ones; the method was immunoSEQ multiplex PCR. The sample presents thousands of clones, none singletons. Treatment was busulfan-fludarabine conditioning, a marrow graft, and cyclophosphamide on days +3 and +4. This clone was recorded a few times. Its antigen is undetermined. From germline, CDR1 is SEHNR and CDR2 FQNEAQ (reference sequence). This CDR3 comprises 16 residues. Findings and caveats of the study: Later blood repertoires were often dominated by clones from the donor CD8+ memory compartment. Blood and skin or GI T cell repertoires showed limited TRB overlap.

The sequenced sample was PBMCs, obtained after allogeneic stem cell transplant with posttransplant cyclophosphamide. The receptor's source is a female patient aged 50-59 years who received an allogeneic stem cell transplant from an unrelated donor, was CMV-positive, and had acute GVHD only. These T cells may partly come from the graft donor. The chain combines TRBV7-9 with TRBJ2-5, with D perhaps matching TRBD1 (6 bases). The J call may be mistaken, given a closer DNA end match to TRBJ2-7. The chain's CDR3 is CASSSTYDRTVYEQYF. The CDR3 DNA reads TGTGCCAGCAGCTCGACATATGACAGGACCGTATACGAGCAGTACTTC.